Listed below are T cell receptor beta chains from one sample, sequenced in a study of technical replicates of blood from several donors. TCRdb's table, derived via immunoSEQ multiplex PCR, lists solely in-frame clones and lacks some. The data hold about 70,000 clones, with roughly 96% observed a single time. Sequenced sample: T cells isolated from PBMCs. These receptor sequences come from a human donor in good health. Each CDR3 is given with its conserved first and last residue. A D gene is named only where the DNA matches it firmly. Where a row states a size, it is once, few, many or the class of an expanded clone; other rows omit it.

size	D	J	V	DNA	CDR3
-	TRBD2	TRBJ2-5	TRBV9	TGTGCCAGCAGCGTAGACTGGACGGGGGGTCAAGAGACCCAGTACTTC	CASSVDWTGGQETQYF
-	-	TRBJ2-1	TRBV2	TGTGCCAGCAAGAGAAAGTACGGCGGCCCTTACAATGAGCAGTTCTTC	CASKRKYGGPYNEQFF
-	-	TRBJ1-1	TRBV7-4	TGTGCCAGCAGCCGGCGGACAGAGGGTGAAGCTTTCTTT	CASSRRTEGEAFF
-	TRBD1	TRBJ2-7	TRBV5-1	TGCGCCAGCAGCTCGCAACCGGGACAGGGAAACGAGCAGTACTTC	CASSSQPGQGNEQYF
-	TRBD1	TRBJ1-1	TRBV5-1	TGCGCCAGCAGCTTGGGCAGGGGGCGCTTTGACACTGAAGCTTTCTTT	CASSLGRGRFDTEAFF
once	-	TRBJ1-5	TRBV27	TGTGCCAGCAGTTTATATTCAGGGGAGCAGCCCCAGCATTTT	CASSLYSGEQPQHF
-	-	TRBJ2-3	TRBV7-2	TGTGCCAGCAGCTTAGTTCCACTAGCCACAGATACGCAGTATTTT	CASSLVPLATDTQYF
-	-	TRBJ1-1	TRBV29-1	TGCAGCGGAATCAGGGAAGGCACTGAAGCTTTCTTT	CSGIREGTEAFF
-	TRBD1	TRBJ1-3	TRBV7-8	TGTGCCAGCAGCTCCTCCCCGGGACAGGGAAACACCATATATTTT	CASSSSPGQGNTIYF
-	-	TRBJ2-1	TRBV27	TGTGCCAGCAGTTCCCGGGGGTACAATGAGCAGTTCTTC	CASSSRGYNEQFF
-	-	TRBJ2-1	TRBV28	TGTGCCAGCTGGAGGGCGCTCTCCTACAATGAGCAGTTCTTC	CASWRALSYNEQFF
-	TRBD2	TRBJ2-1	TRBV5-4	TGTGCCAGCAGCTCCCGGACTAGCGGCTACAATGAGCAGTTCTTC	CASSSRTSGYNEQFF
-	-	TRBJ2-7	TRBV11-2	TGTGCCAGCAGTTCTCTCTACGAGCAGTACTTC	CASSSLYEQYF
-	TRBD2	TRBJ2-1	TRBV2	TGTGCCAGCAGTGTGCCTAGCGGGGGTAATGAGCAGTTCTTC	CASSVPSGGNEQFF
-	-	TRBJ2-1	TRBV4-1	TGCGCCAGCAGCAACGAGGTCGATTACAATGAGCAGTTCTTC	CASSNEVDYNEQFF
-	-	TRBJ2-7	TRBV15	TGTGCCACCAGCGGGTACTCAGGGAACTACGAGCAGTACTTC	CATSGYSGNYEQYF
-	-	TRBJ2-1	TRBV4-1	TGCGCCAGCAGCCTGACCAGGGTAAATGAGCAGTTCTTC	CASSLTRVNEQFF
-	TRBD2	TRBJ2-3	TRBV15	TGTGCCACCAGCAGGGGACTAGCGGCAGATAACACAGATACGCAGTATTTT	CATSRGLAADNTDTQYF
-	TRBD2	TRBJ2-1	TRBV7-8	TGTGCCAGCAGCCCTCATAGCGGGGGGGCCTCCTACAATGAGCAGTTCTTC	CASSPHSGGASYNEQFF
-	TRBD2	TRBJ2-5	TRBV30	TGTGCCTGGTCCACTAGCGGCCAAGAGACCCAGTACTTC	CAWSTSGQETQYF
-	TRBD1	TRBJ1-1	TRBV10-2	TGCGCCAGCAGCTCAACAGGGGGACAAACTGAAGCTTTCTTT	CASSSTGGQTEAFF
-	TRBD1	TRBJ2-3	TRBV5-8	TGTGCCAGCAGCTTGGCTATATCGGGACAGGGCACAGATACGCAGTATTTT	CASSLAISGQGTDTQYF
-	TRBD1	TRBJ1-3	TRBV9	TGTGCCAGCAGCGTGGGACAGGGGGCTCTTGGAAACACCATATATTTT	CASSVGQGALGNTIYF
-	TRBD2	TRBJ2-4	TRBV28	TGTGCCAGCAGTTTGCCCACTAGCGGTCAAAACATTCAGTACTTC	CASSLPTSGQNIQYF
-	TRBD1	TRBJ1-3	TRBV5-1	TGCGCCAGCAGCTTCGGACAGGGAGCTGTTGGAAACACCATATATTTT	CASSFGQGAVGNTIYF